This entry describes one TCR beta chain. These data are taken from a study of blood T cell repertoires in COVID-19. Study at large: T cells, B-cell-depleted T cells, or PBMCs provided the cDNA or gDNA that served as material.

Looked up from germline, CDR1 is MNHEY and CDR2 is SVGAGI. The CDR3 sequence is 13 residues long. V gave up 4 bases and J gave up 4 bases; unmatched junction bases: 3. The method was immunoSEQ multiplex PCR; TCRdb's version includes in-frame clones alone and lacks a portion of them. The table records under 95,000 clones, 79% of them present only once. Sequencing was carried out using peripheral blood. The rearrangement uses TRBV6-5 and TRBJ1-1; the match to TRBD1 covers 7 bases. This sequence was found in a man in his sixties with active or convalescent COVID-19. In DNA form, the CDR3 reads TGTGCCAGCAGTTCTGACAGGGTCACTGAAGCTTTCTTT. Translation: CASSSDRVTEAFF.